This is a list of T cell receptor beta chains from one sample in a study of blood T cell repertoires in COVID-19. Profiling relied on immunoSEQ multiplex PCR, and the TCRdb table lists in-frame clones only, not all of them. This repertoire shows fewer than 100,000 clones, 87% found once; its top ten account for 3.5% to 5.5%. Material: peripheral blood. These receptors were obtained from a man aged 70 or older with acute or convalescent COVID-19. The CDR3 runs from the conserved cysteine through the conserved F or W. The D gene is left open where the match is weak. The size field is filled for only some rows; it gives once, few, many or a size class.

clone size,J gene,V gene,D gene,CDR3 protein,CDR3 DNA
.,TRBJ1-1,TRBV15,TRBD1,CATSGTGGRTEAFF,TGTGCCACCAGCGGAACAGGGGGGCGAACTGAAGCTTTCTTT
.,TRBJ2-7,TRBV13,TRBD2,CASSIGLAGIPYEQYF,TGTGCCAGCAGCATAGGACTAGCGGGGATCCCCTACGAGCAGTACTTC
.,TRBJ2-1,TRBV6-2/TRBV6-3,.,CASSYTLRRGPYNEQFF,TGTGCCAGCAGTTACACCCTTCGGCGGGGGCCCTACAATGAGCAGTTCTTC
.,TRBJ2-3,TRBV19,TRBD2,CASSTPSGGTTDTQYF,TGTGCCAGTAGTACGCCTAGCGGGGGAACTACAGATACGCAGTATTTT
.,TRBJ1-3,TRBV12-5,.,CASGQQSTAGNTIYF,TGTGCTAGTGGACAACAGAGTACAGCTGGAAACACCATATATTTT
.,TRBJ2-3,TRBV6-5,.,CASSYGADADTQYF,TGTGCCAGCAGTTACGGAGCGGATGCAGATACGCAGTATTTT
.,TRBJ1-2,TRBV5-1,.,CASSINSNYGYTF,TGCGCCAGCAGCATTAACTCTAACTATGGCTACACCTTC
few,TRBJ1-4,TRBV7-3,.,CASSLNPPGVGEKLFF,TGTGCCAGCAGCTTAAACCCCCCGGGGGTGGGGGAAAAACTGTTTTTT
.,TRBJ2-5,TRBV7-6,.,CASSLGTVRGQETQYF,TGTGCCAGCAGCTTAGGAACGGTTCGGGGCCAAGAGACCCAGTACTTC
.,TRBJ2-5,TRBV9,.,CASSVSGEETQYF,TGTGCCAGCAGCGTATCAGGGGAAGAGACCCAGTACTTC
.,TRBJ1-2,TRBV7-2,TRBD1,CASSPRTGEYGYTF,TGTGCCAGCAGCCCTCGGACAGGGGAGTATGGCTACACCTTC
.,TRBJ1-1,TRBV19,.,CASSIRGEGQGMNTEAFF,TGTGCCAGTAGTATCCGTGGGGAGGGGCAGGGTATGAACACTGAAGCTTTCTTT
.,TRBJ2-2,TRBV4-1,TRBD1,CASSQETGGRTGELFF,TGCGCCAGCAGCCAAGAAACAGGGGGCCGGACCGGGGAGCTGTTTTTT
.,TRBJ2-7,TRBV19,TRBD2,CASRTSGGYEQYF,TGTGCCAGTAGAACGAGCGGGGGATACGAGCAGTACTTC
few,TRBJ2-2,TRBV2,.,CASSSEGGTGELFF,TGTGCCAGCTCCTCAGAAGGGGGCACCGGGGAGCTGTTTTTT
once,TRBJ1-3,TRBV20-1,.,CSASTGQRSGNTIYF,TGCAGTGCTAGTACAGGGCAGAGGTCCGGAAACACCATATATTTT
.,TRBJ1-2,TRBV7-8,.,CASSPRSDYGYTF,TGTGCCAGCAGCCCCCGGAGTGACTATGGCTACACCTTC